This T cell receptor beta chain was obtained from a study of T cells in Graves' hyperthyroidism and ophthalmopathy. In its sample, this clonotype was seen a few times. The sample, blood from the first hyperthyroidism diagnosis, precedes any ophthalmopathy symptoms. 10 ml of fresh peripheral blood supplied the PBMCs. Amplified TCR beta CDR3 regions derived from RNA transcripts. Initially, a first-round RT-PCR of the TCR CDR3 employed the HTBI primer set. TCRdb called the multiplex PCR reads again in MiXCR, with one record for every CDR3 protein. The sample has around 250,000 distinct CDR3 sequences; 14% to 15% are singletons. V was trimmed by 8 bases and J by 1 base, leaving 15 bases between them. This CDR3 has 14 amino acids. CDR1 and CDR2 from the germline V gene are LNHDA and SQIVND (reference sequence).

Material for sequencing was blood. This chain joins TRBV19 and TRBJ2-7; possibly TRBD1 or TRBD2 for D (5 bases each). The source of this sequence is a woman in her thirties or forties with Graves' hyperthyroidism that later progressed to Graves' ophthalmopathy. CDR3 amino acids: CASSKGTESYEQYF. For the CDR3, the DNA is TGTGCCAGTTCTAAGGGGACGGAATCCTACGAGCAGTACTTC.